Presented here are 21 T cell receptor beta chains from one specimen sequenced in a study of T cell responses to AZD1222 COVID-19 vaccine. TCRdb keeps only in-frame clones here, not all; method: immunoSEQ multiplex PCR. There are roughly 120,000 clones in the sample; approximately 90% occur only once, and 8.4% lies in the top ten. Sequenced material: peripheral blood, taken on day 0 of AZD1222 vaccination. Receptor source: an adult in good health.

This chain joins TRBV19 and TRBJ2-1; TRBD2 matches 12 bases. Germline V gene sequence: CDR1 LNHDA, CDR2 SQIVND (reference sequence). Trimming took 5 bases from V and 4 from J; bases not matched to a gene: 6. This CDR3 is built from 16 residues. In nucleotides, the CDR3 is TGTGCCAGTAGTCCCCCACTAGCGGGAGGTTACAATGAGCAGTTCTTC. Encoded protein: CASSPPLAGGYNEQFF.

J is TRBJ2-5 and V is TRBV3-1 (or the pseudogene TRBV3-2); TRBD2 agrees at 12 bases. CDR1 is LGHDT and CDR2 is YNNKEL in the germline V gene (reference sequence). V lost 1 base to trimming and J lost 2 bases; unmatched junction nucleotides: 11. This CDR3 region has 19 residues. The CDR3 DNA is TGTGCCAGCAGCCAAGGGATCACGCGACTAGCGGGGGTACAAGAGACCCAGTACTTC. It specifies CASSQGITRLAGVQETQYF.

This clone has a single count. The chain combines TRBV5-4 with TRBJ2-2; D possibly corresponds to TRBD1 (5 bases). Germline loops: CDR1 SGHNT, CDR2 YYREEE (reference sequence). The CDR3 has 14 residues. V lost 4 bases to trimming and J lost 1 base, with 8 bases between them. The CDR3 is CASSQDKNTGELFF. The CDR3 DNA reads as TGTGCCAGCAGCCAGGACAAGAACACCGGGGAGCTGTTTTTT. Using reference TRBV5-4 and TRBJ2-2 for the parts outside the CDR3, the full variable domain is ETGVTQSPTHLIKTRGQQVTLRCSSQSGHNTVSWYQQALGQGPQFIFQYYREEENGRGNFPPRFSGLQFPNYSSELNVNALELDDSALYLCASSQDKNTGELFFGEGSRLTVL.

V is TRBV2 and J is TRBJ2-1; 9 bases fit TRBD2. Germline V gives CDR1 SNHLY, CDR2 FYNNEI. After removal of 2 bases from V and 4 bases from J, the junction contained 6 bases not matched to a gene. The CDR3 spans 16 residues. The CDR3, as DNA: TGTGCCAGCAGTGAATCCCGGACTAGCGCGTACAATGAGCAGTTCTTC. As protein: CASSESRTSAYNEQFF.

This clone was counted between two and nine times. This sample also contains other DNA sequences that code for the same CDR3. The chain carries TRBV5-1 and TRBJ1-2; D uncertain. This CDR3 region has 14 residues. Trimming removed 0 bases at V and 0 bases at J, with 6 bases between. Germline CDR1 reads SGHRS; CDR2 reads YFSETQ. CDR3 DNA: TGCGCCAGCAGCTTGGGTACAGCTAACTATGGCTACACCTTC. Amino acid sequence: CASSLGTANYGYTF.

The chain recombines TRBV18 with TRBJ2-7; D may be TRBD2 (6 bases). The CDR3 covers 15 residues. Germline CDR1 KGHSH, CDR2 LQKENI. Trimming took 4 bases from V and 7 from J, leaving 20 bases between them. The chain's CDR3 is CASSRLGTAEGEQYF. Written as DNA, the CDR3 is TGTGCCAGCTCACGCCTCGGGACTGCCGAGGGAGAGCAGTACTTC.

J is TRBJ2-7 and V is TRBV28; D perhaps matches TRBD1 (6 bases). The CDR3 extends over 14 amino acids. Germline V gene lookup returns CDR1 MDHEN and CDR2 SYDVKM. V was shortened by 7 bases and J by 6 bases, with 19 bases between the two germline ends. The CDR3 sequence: CASIRGQKGSEQYF. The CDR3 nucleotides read TGTGCCAGCATACGTGGACAGAAGGGGAGCGAGCAGTACTTC. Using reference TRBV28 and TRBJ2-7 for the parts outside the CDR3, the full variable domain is DVKVTQSSRYLVKRTGEKVFLECVQDMDHENMFWYRQDPGLGLRLIYFSYDVKMKEKGDIPEGYSVSREKKERFSLILESASTNQTSMYLCASIRGQKGSEQYFGPGTRLTVT.

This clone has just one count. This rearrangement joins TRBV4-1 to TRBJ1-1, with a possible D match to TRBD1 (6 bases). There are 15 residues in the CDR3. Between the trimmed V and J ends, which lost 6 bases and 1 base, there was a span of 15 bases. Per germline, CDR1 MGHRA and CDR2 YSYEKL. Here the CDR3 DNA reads TGCGCCAGCAGACCAGCCGGGACAACGAACACTGAAGCTTTCTTT. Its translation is CASRPAGTTNTEAFF.

For the CDR3, the DNA is TGTGCCAGCAGTGAAGAAGGTCTGGGGGGACCTGGCTACACCTTC. Protein sequence: CASSEEGLGGPGYTF. The chain uses TRBV2 and TRBJ1-2; the D gene is possibly TRBD1 (5 bases). V was trimmed by 1 base and J by 7 bases, leaving 16 bases between them. This CDR3 is 15 amino acids long. CDR1 and CDR2 (germline): SNHLY, FYNNEI.

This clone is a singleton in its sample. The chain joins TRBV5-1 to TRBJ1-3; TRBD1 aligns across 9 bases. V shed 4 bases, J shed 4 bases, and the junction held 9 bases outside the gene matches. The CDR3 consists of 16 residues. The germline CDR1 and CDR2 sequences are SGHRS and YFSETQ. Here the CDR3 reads CASSRVADRGGNTIYF. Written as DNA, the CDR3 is TGCGCCAGCAGCAGAGTTGCGGACAGGGGAGGAAACACCATATATTTT.

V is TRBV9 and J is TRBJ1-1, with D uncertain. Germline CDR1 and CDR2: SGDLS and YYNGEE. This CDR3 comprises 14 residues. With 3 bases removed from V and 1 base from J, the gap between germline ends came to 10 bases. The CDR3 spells CASSAGTQNTEAFF. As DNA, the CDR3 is TGTGCCAGCAGCGCAGGCACTCAGAACACTGAAGCTTTCTTT.

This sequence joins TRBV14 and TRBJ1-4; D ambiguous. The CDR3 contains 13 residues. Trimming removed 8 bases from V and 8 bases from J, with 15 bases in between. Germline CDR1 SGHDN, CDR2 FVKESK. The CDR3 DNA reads TGTGCCAGCTCCCGAGGGTTTTACGAAAAACTGTTTTTT. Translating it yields CASSRGFYEKLFF.

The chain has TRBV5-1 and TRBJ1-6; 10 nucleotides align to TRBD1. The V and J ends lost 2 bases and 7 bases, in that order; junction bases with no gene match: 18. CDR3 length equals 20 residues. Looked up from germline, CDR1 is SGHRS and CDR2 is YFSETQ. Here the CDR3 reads CASSFWSGGTGAFFNSPLHF. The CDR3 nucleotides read TGCGCCAGCAGCTTTTGGTCTGGGGGGACAGGGGCCTTTTTCAATTCACCCCTCCACTTT. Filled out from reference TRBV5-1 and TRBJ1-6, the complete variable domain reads KAGVTQTPRYLIKTRGQQVTLSCSPISGHRSVSWYQQTPGQGLQFLFEYFSETQRNKGNFPGRFSGRQFSNSRSEMNVSTLELGDSALYLCASSFWSGGTGAFFNSPLHFGNGTRLTVT.

The CDR3 nucleotides are TGTGCCAGCAGAGACAGGGGGCCAGAGACCCAGTACTTC. This encodes CASRDRGPETQYF. The V and J genes are TRBV2 and TRBJ2-5; 10 bases agree with TRBD1. Germline CDR1 is SNHLY and CDR2 is FYNNEI. CDR3 size: 13 residues. The V gene end was trimmed by 6 bases and the J gene end by 4 bases; junction bases not matched to a gene: 2.

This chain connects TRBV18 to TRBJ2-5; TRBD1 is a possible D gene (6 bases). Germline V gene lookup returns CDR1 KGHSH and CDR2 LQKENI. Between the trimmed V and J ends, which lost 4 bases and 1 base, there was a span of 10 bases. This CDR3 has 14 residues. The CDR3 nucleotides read TGTGCCAGCTCACTGACAGGATTCCAAGAGACCCAGTACTTC. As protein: CASSLTGFQETQYF.

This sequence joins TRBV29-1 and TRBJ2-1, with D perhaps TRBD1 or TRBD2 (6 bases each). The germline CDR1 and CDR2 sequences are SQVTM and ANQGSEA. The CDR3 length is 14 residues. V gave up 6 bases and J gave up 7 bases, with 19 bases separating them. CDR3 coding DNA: TGCAGCGTCCCTTTATGGGGGGCAGGGAATGAGCAGTTCTTC. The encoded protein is CSVPLWGAGNEQFF.

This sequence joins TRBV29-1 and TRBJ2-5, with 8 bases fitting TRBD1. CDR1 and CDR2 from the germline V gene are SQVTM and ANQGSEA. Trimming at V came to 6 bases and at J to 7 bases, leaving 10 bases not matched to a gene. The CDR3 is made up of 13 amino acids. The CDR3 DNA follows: TGCAGCGTGCGCAGGGGGCCGGGTGGGACCCAGTACTTC. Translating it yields CSVRRGPGGTQYF.

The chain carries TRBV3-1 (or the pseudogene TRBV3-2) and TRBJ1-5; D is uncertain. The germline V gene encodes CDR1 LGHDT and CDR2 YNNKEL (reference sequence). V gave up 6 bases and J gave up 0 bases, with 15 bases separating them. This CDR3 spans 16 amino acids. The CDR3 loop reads CASSLGITYSNQPQHF. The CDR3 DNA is TGTGCCAGCAGTCTCGGGATCACCTATAGCAATCAGCCCCAGCATTTT.

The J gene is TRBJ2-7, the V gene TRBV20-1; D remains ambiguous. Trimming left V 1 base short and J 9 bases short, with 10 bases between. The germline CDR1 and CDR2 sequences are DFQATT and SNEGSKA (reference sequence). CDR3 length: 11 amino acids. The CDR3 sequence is CSARVGTWQYF. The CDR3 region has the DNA TGCAGTGCTAGAGTGGGAACGTGGCAGTACTTC.

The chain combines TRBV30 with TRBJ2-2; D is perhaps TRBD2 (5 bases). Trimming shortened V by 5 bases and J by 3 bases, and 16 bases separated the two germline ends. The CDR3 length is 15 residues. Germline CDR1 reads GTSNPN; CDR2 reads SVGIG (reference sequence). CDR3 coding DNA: TGTGCCTGGTATCCCCTCTTGAGGGACACCGGGGAGCTGTTTTTT. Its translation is CAWYPLLRDTGELFF.

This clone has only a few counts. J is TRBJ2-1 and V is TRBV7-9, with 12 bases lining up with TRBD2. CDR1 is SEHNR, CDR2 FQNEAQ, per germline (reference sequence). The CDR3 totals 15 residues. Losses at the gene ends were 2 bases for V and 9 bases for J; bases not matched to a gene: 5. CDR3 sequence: CASSLLTSGSSEQFF. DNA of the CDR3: TGTGCCAGCAGCTTATTGACTAGCGGGAGTAGTGAGCAGTTCTTC.